Following are 5 T cell receptor beta chains from one sample sequenced in a study of T cells in Graves' hyperthyroidism and ophthalmopathy. Amplified TCR beta CDR3 regions derived from RNA transcripts. Primed by the HTBI set, a first-round RT-PCR was run on the TCR CDR3. TCRdb re-called the multiplex PCR reads through MiXCR, storing one row per CDR3 protein. This sample has 460,000 or so distinct CDR3 sequences, with 14% found just once. The specimen was blood. The receptors come from a woman between 18 and 30 years old with Graves' hyperthyroidism.

As concerns this clonotype: This may stem from a read error, because a much larger clone lies one nucleotide away. V usage is TRBV14 and J usage is TRBJ1-2, with TRBD1 matching over 9 bases. The CDR3 sequence is 14 residues long. Germline values: CDR1 SGHDN, CDR2 FVKESK. The V segment lost 2 bases and the J segment 5 bases; nucleotides outside the gene matches: 3. CDR3 amino acids: CASSQFGQGYGYTF. The CDR3 nucleotides are TGTGCCAGCAGCCAATTTGGACAGGGGTATGGCTACACCTTC.

With respect to this clonotype: Given a much more abundant clone one base away, this may be a read error. No conserved phenylalanine or tryptophan ends this CDR3, so it is likely a read error. The V gene is TRBV3-1, the J gene TRBJ2-5; D possibly corresponds to TRBD2 (6 bases). Germline V gene data show CDR1 as LGHDT and CDR2 as YNNKEL (reference sequence). With 1 base removed from V and 1 base from J, the gap between germline ends came to 13 bases. The CDR3 length is 16 residues. The CDR3 DNA is TGTGCCAGCAGCCAAGTAGCTAGCGTGATCCAAGAGACCCAGTACATC. Translating gives CASSQVASVIQETQYI.

This clonotype was seen more than once but under ten times. The chain employs TRBV4-1 and TRBJ1-6, with no clear D. V was clipped by 3 bases and J by 8 bases, with 11 bases between them. The germline V gene encodes CDR1 MGHRA and CDR2 YSYEKL. The CDR3 totals 14 residues. CDR3 bases: TGCGCCAGCAGCCACTCATATTCGGATTCACCCCTCCACTTT. It translates to CASSHSYSDSPLHF.

This clonotype occurred many times. V gene TRBV7-2 combines with J gene TRBJ1-4; D not resolved. The CDR3 has 15 residues. CDR1 SGHTA and CDR2 FQGNSA come from the germline V gene. V lost 5 bases to trimming and J lost 6 bases, with 16 bases between them. In nucleotides, the CDR3 is TGTGCCAGCAGCACGTCTGTGCCCGGGGATGAAAAACTGTTTTTT. Its protein product is CASSTSVPGDEKLFF.

This clonotype has ten or more counts. This sequence joins TRBV2 and TRBJ2-5; TRBD2 aligns across 7 bases. The J segment lost 4 bases and the V segment lost 8 bases, leaving 7 bases of the junction unmatched. There are 13 residues in the CDR3. The germline V gene has CDR1 SNHLY and CDR2 FYNNEI. This CDR3 is CASLGGGAETQYF. The CDR3 region has the DNA TGTGCCAGCCTGGGCGGGGGAGCAGAGACCCAGTACTTC.